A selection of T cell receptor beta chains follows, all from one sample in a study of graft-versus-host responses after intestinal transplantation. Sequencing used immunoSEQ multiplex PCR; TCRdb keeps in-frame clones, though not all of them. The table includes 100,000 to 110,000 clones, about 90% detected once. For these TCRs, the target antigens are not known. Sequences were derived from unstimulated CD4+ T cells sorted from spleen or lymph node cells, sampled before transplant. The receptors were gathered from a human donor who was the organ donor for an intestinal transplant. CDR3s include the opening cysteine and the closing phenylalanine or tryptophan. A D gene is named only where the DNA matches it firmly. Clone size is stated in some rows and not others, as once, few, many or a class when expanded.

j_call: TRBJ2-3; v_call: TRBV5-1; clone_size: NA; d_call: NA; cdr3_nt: TGCGCCAGCAGCTTGGAAGGGGTTCGGGCAGATACGCAGTATTTT; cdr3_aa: CASSLEGVRADTQYF
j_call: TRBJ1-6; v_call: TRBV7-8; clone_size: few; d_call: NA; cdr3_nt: TGTGCCAGCAGCTTCCAAGGGAAGGGTTCACCCCTCCACTTT; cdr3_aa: CASSFQGKGSPLHF
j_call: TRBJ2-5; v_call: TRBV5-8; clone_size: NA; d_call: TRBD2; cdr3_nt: TGTGCCAGCAGCTTGCCGGGACTAGCGGTTTCGTACCAAGAGACCCAGTACTTC; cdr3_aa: CASSLPGLAVSYQETQYF
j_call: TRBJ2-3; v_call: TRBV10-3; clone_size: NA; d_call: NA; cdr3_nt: TGTGCCATCACGACGGCAGCTAGCACAGATACGCAGTATTTT; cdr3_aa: CAITTAASTDTQYF
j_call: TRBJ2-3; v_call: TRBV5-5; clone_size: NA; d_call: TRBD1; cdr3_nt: TGTGCCAGCAGCCGCCGGGACAGCTTCACAGATACGCAGTATTTT; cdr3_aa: CASSRRDSFTDTQYF
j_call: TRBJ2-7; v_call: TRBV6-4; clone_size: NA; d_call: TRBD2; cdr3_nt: TGTGCCAGCAGTGACGCAATTGGGACTAGCGGGGGCTACGAGCAGTACTTC; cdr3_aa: CASSDAIGTSGGYEQYF
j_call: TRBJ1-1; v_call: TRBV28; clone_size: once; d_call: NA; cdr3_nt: TGTGCCAGCAGTTTATTAGGACAAGAAGCTTTCTTT; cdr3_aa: CASSLLGQEAFF
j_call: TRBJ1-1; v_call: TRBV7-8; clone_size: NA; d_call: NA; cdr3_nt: TGTGCCAGCAGCCCCACTGGGCAGGGGAACGCTGAAGCTTTCTTT; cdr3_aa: CASSPTGQGNAEAFF
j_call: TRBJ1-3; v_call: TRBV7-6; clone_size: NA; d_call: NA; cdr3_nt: TGTGCCAGCAGCTTATCGCAACCAGGGTGGAGTAGTGGAAACACCATATATTTT; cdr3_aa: CASSLSQPGWSSGNTIYF
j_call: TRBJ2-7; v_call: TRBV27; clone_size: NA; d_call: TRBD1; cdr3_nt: TGTGCCAGCGGATCCGGGACAGGGATCTACGAGCAGTACTTC; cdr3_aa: CASGSGTGIYEQYF
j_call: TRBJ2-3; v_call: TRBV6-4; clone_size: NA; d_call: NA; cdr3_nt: TGTGCCAGCAGTGTGCGGGGGCCATCCACAGATACGCAGTATTTT; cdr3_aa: CASSVRGPSTDTQYF
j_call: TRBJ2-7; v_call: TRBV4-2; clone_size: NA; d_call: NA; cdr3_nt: TGTGCCAGCAGCCAATTTGGGATACTAGGGGGGATCTACGAGCAGTACTTC; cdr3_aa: CASSQFGILGGIYEQYF
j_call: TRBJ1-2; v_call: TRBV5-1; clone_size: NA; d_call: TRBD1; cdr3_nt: TGCGCCAGCAGCGCAGCCGGGACAGTCTATGGCTACACCTTC; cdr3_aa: CASSAAGTVYGYTF
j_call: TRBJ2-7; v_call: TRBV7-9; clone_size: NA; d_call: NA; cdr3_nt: TGTGCCAGCAGCCCGGGGACTCCAACCTACGAGCAGTACTTC; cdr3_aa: CASSPGTPTYEQYF
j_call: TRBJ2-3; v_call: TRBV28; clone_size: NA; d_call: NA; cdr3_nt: TGTGCCAGCAGTTTCGGGCCAGGTCAGAGGACAGATACGCAGTATTTT; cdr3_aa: CASSFGPGQRTDTQYF
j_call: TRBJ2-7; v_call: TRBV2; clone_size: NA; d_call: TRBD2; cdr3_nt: TGTGCCAGCAGTGATGAATCCGGGACTAAGTACGGGCAGTACTTC; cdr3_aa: CASSDESGTKYGQYF
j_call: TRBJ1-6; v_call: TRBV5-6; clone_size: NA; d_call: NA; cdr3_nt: TGTGCCAGCACCCCGAGGGGGGTTAATTCACCCCTCCACTTT; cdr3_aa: CASTPRGVNSPLHF
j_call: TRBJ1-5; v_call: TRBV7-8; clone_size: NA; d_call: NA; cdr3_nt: TGTGCCAGCAGCTTATTTATGGGGCTGAGCAATCAGCCCCAGCATTTT; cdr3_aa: CASSLFMGLSNQPQHF
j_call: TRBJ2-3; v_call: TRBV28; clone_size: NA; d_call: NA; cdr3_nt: TGTGCCAGCAGTTTCCCATCACCAGTTAGCACAGATACGCAGTATTTT; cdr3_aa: CASSFPSPVSTDTQYF
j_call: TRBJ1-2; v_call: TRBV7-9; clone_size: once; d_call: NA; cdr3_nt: TGTGCCAGCAGCCCACGCCGAACAGGGAAGAACTATGGCTACACCTTC; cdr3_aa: CASSPRRTGKNYGYTF
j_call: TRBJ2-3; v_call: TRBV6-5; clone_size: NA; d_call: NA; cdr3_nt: TGTGCCAGCAGTTATCGGGCCACCCCCGGCAGTACGCAGTATTTT; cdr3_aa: CASSYRATPGSTQYF
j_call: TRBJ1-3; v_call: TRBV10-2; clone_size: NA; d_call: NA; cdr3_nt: TGCGCCAGCAGTGCATCTGGGGCAACCTCTGGAAACACCATATATTTT; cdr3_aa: CASSASGATSGNTIYF
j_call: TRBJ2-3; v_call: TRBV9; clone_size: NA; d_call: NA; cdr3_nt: TGTGCCAGCAGCCCCACTTCGGGGATGAATACGCAGTATTTT; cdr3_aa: CASSPTSGMNTQYF
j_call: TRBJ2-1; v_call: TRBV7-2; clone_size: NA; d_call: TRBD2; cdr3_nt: TGTGCCAGCAACCGCCGGGGCGGGGGGTACAATGAGCAGTTCTTC; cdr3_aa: CASNRRGGGYNEQFF
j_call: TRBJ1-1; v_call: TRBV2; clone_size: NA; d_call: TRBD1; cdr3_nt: TGTGCCAGCAGTCATCGGACAGGGAAGCTCAGGGAGACTGAAACTTTCTTT; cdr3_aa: CASSHRTGKLRETETFF
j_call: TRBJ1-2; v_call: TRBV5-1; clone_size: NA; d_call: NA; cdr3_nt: TGCGCCAGCCCGGACGCAGACTATGGCTACACCTTC; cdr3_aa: CASPDADYGYTF
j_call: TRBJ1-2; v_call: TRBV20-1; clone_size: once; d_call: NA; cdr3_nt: TGCAGTGCCCTAGCCGGCTACACCTTC; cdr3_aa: CSALAGYTF
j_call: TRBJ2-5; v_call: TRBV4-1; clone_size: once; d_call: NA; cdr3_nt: TGCGCCAGCAGCCAAGAAAGAGGCAGAGGGACCCAAGAGACCCAGTACTTC; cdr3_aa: CASSQERGRGTQETQYF
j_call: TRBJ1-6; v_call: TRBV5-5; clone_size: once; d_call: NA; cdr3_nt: TGTGCCAGCAGCAGGACCGATAGCTCCTATAATTCACCCCTCCACTTT; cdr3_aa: CASSRTDSSYNSPLHF
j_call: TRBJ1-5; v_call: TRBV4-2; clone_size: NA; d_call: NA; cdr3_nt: TGTGCCAGCAGCCAAGAGGTACTCAATCAGCCCCAGCATTTT; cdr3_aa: CASSQEVLNQPQHF